Listed here are 22 T cell receptor beta chains from one sample, sequenced in a study of shared clonotypes between healthy human individuals. Terminally differentiated effector memory CD45RA+ cells were excluded from the naive CD8 cells, which were CD45RO-negative and positively selected for CCR7. Some clones are missing from TCRdb's copy, which holds only in-frame ones; the method was immunoSEQ multiplex PCR. The data hold about 2.1 million clones, with 90% to 95% observed a single time. The sample comprised naive CD8+ T cells from PBMCs. Receptors originate from a man between 18 and 35 years old in good health. Some clones in this sample may be carry-over from other donors' samples.

The chain couples TRBV27 to TRBJ2-3, with D maybe TRBD1 (6 bases). This CDR3 spans 14 amino acids. In germline, CDR1 is MNHEY, CDR2 SMNVEV (reference sequence). V was trimmed by 6 bases and J by 6 bases, leaving 16 bases between them. The CDR3 here is CASSSDRLGDTQYF. Here the CDR3 DNA reads TGTGCCAGCAGCTCCGACAGGCTGGGGGATACGCAGTATTTT.

This clone was seen more than once but under ten times. The chain carries TRBV5-6 and TRBJ1-4, with unresolved D. Germline V gene lookup returns CDR1 SGHDT and CDR2 YYEEEE. Trimming stripped 4 bases from V and 3 bases from J, with 10 bases between. This CDR3 has 14 amino acids. DNA of the CDR3: TGTGCCAGCAGCCCCATAGGCTCTAATGAAAAACTGTTTTTT. Translating gives CASSPIGSNEKLFF. Combining the CDR3 with reference TRBV5-6 and TRBJ1-4 gives the whole variable domain DAGVTQSPTHLIKTRGQQVTLRCSPKSGHDTVSWYQQALGQGPQFIFQYYEEEERQRGNFPDRFSGHQFPNYSSELNVNALLLGDSALYLCASSPIGSNEKLFFGSGTQLSVL.

The chain links TRBV28 to TRBJ2-3, with TRBD1 identical over 9 bases. CDR1 and CDR2 (germline): MDHEN, SYDVKM. Losses at the gene ends were 6 bases for V and 6 bases for J; bases not matched to a gene: 10. The CDR3 has 15 residues. The chain's CDR3 is CASRNRDRVVDTQYF. The CDR3 region has the DNA TGTGCCAGCAGAAACCGGGACAGGGTGGTGGATACGCAGTATTTT.

This rearrangement joins TRBV4-1 to TRBJ1-5; a possible D gene is TRBD1 (5 bases). The CDR3 sequence is 15 residues long. Germline V gives CDR1 MGHRA, CDR2 YSYEKL. Trimming removed 7 bases from V and 1 base from J, with 14 bases in between. Written as DNA, the CDR3 is TGCGCCAGCAACCTAGGAGGGGACAGCAATCAGCCCCAGCATTTT. This gives the protein CASNLGGDSNQPQHF.

The chain joins TRBV13 to TRBJ1-1, with 7 positions matching TRBD1. J was trimmed by 7 bases and V by 5 bases; bases with no gene match: 4. The CDR3 covers 12 residues. The V gene's germline CDR1 is PRHDT and CDR2 FYEKMQ (reference sequence). The CDR3 DNA reads as TGTGCCAGCAGCACGAGACAGGGTGAAGCTTTCTTT. This translates into CASSTRQGEAFF.

The sample holds one count of this clone. The chain joins TRBV5-6 to TRBJ2-2; D possibly corresponds to TRBD2 (6 bases). This CDR3 comprises 17 residues. V lost 0 bases, J lost 0 bases, and 12 bases lay in between. Germline V gene data show CDR1 as SGHDT and CDR2 as YYEEEE. CDR3 in amino acids: CASSLVPGLSNTGELFF. The CDR3 DNA reads TGTGCCAGCAGCTTGGTGCCGGGACTCTCGAACACCGGGGAGCTGTTTTTT. Variable domain in full (rest from reference TRBV5-6 and TRBJ2-2): DAGVTQSPTHLIKTRGQQVTLRCSPKSGHDTVSWYQQALGQGPQFIFQYYEEEERQRGNFPDRFSGHQFPNYSSELNVNALLLGDSALYLCASSLVPGLSNTGELFFGEGSRLTVL.

The rearrangement uses TRBV27 and TRBJ1-1; 8 bases are a match to TRBD1. The germline CDR1 and CDR2 sequences are MNHEY and SMNVEV (reference sequence). V lost 4 bases, J lost 4 bases, and 8 bases stayed unmatched. The CDR3 is 15 amino acids. The CDR3 bases are TGTGCCAGCAGTTACAGGGGGGGGGCCGTCACTGAAGCTTTCTTT. As protein: CASSYRGGAVTEAFF.

V is TRBV7-8 and J is TRBJ2-7, with D perhaps given as TRBD1 or TRBD2 (5 bases each). Trimming took off 5 bases at V and 3 bases at J, with 17 bases between the two ends. The length of the CDR3 is 15 residues. The germline V gene has CDR1 SGHVS and CDR2 FQNEAQ. The CDR3 coding sequence is TGTGCCAGCAGCCTAAGACGGGACGGCCTCTACGAGCAGTACTTC. It yields the protein CASSLRRDGLYEQYF.

The table lists this clone with a count of one. The V call is TRBV5-6, the J call TRBJ1-2; D is ambiguous. This CDR3 spans 15 amino acids. Germline loops: CDR1 SGHDT, CDR2 YYEEEE. Deletions cut 1 base from V and 0 bases from J, with 10 bases between. CDR3 sequence reads: CASSLSPGPNYGYTF. The DNA for the CDR3 is TGTGCCAGCAGCTTGTCTCCGGGTCCTAACTATGGCTACACCTTC.

The J gene is TRBJ2-7, the V gene TRBV7-8, with TRBD2 matching over 9 bases. The ends lost 1 base at V and 3 bases at J; junction bases unmatched: 4. This CDR3 is built from 15 residues. Germline V gene data show CDR1 as SGHVS and CDR2 as FQNEAQ. The CDR3 sequence: CASSLGTSVGYEQYF. The CDR3 DNA reads as TGTGCCAGCAGCTTAGGGACTAGCGTAGGCTACGAGCAGTACTTC.

The chain has TRBV11-2 and TRBJ2-4; 9 bases map to TRBD2. The CDR3 covers 15 residues. The V and J ends lost 7 bases and 3 bases, in that order; junction bases with no gene match: 7. The V gene's germline CDR1 is SGHAT and CDR2 FQNNGV. For the CDR3, the DNA is TGTGCCAGCACCCCGGGACTAGCAGTCAAAAACATTCAGTACTTC. Translating gives CASTPGLAVKNIQYF.

As for this clone: This same CDR3 is encoded by further DNA sequences in the sample. This chain connects TRBV9 to TRBJ2-2; unclear D gene. The CDR3 sequence is 13 residues long. In germline, CDR1 is SGDLS, CDR2 YYNGEE. V lost 0 bases to trimming and J lost 6 bases, with 6 bases between them. CDR3 sequence: CASSVVGSGELFF. The CDR3 DNA sequence: TGTGCCAGCAGCGTAGTGGGGTCCGGGGAGCTGTTTTTT.

V usage is TRBV14 and J usage is TRBJ2-5; the D gene is possibly TRBD2 (5 bases). V gave up 4 bases and J gave up 3 bases, with 15 bases separating them. The V gene's germline CDR1 is SGHDN and CDR2 FVKESK. The CDR3 has 15 amino acids. The DNA of the CDR3 is TGTGCCAGCAGCCTCTCCGCAGCGGCCGAAGAGACCCAGTACTTC. Translation: CASSLSAAAEETQYF.

This rearrangement joins TRBV2 to TRBJ2-7, with 8 nucleotides matching TRBD1. The CDR3 is made up of 16 amino acids. The trim removed 1 base at V and 4 bases at J, leaving 9 bases unmatched. In germline, CDR1 is SNHLY, CDR2 FYNNEI. DNA for the CDR3: TGTGCCAGCAGTGAAGGCGAGGCAGGGGGCTGGTACGAGCAGTACTTC. Amino acids: CASSEGEAGGWYEQYF.

The J gene is TRBJ2-5, the V gene TRBV5-1; D tentatively reads TRBD1 or TRBD2 (5 bases each). Trimming pared 4 bases from V and 6 bases from J, leaving 19 bases between. The germline V gene encodes CDR1 SGHRS and CDR2 YFSETQ. CDR3 length: 15 residues. The CDR3 sequence: CASSIGTGKGQTQYF. CDR3 in DNA: TGCGCCAGCAGCATAGGGACCGGGAAGGGTCAGACCCAGTACTTC.

The chain employs TRBV27 and TRBJ2-7; D may be TRBD1 (6 bases). Germline V gene sequence: CDR1 MNHEY, CDR2 SMNVEV (reference sequence). The CDR3 loop spans 14 amino acids. Trimming cost V 5 bases and J 3 bases, with 14 bases left between them. CDR3 protein: CASSHERGYYEQYF. CDR3 sequence (DNA): TGTGCCAGCAGTCATGAGAGGGGGTACTACGAGCAGTACTTC.

The chain couples TRBV5-1 to TRBJ2-3; tentatively, D is TRBD2 (5 bases). V was shortened by 1 base and J by 6 bases, with 9 bases between the two germline ends. The CDR3 consists of 13 residues. Germline CDR1 reads SGHRS; CDR2 reads YFSETQ. DNA for the CDR3: TGCGCCAGCAGCTTGTATTCGGGGGATACGCAGTATTTT. Translating it yields CASSLYSGDTQYF.

The chain is built from TRBV7-9 and TRBJ2-1, with D perhaps TRBD1 or TRBD2 (6 bases each). Trimming cost V 8 bases and J 10 bases, with 27 bases left between them. CDR1 is SEHNR, CDR2 FQNEAQ, per germline (reference sequence). The CDR3 has 16 residues. The CDR3 bases are TGTGCCAGCCAGAAACTGGGGCGGAGGGGGTCTGAGGAGCAGTTCTTC. It yields the protein CASQKLGRRGSEEQFF.

The chain combines TRBV5-4 with TRBJ1-2; the match to TRBD1 covers 8 bases. Germline V gene lookup returns CDR1 SGHNT and CDR2 YYREEE (reference sequence). The CDR3 is made up of 15 amino acids. With 5 bases clipped from V and 6 bases from J, the junction kept 12 bases outside the gene matches. The CDR3 loop is CASRGMGQENNGYTF. The CDR3 nucleotides read TGTGCCAGCAGGGGAATGGGACAGGAGAATAATGGCTACACCTTC.

Here the CDR3 DNA reads TGTGCCAGCAGCCACCCCCGGACCCGAGGGGCTAACTATGGCTACACCTTC. Translated, it gives CASSHPRTRGANYGYTF. The gene calls are TRBV4-2 and TRBJ1-2; tentative D call: TRBD1 (5 bases). Germline values: CDR1 LGHNA, CDR2 YNFKEQ. Trimming shortened V by 3 bases and J by 0 bases, and 17 bases separated the two germline ends. The CDR3 is made up of 17 amino acids.

There are a few counts of this clone. The sample carries other DNA sequences with the same CDR3. The CDR3 region is CASSLVGRNTEAFF. CDR3 DNA sequence: TGCGCCAGCAGCTTGGTAGGGAGGAACACTGAAGCTTTCTTT. V gene TRBV5-1 combines with J gene TRBJ1-1; no reliable D call. CDR3 length: 14 amino acids. From germline, CDR1 is SGHRS and CDR2 YFSETQ. V dropped 0 bases and J dropped 1 base, with 7 bases sitting between them.

The CDR3 nucleotides are TGTGCCAGCAGTTCGGACAGGAACAGTTACTACGAGCAGTACTTC. Translating gives CASSSDRNSYYEQYF. The chain carries TRBV6-6 and TRBJ2-7; TRBD1 aligns across 7 bases. The CDR3 spans 15 residues. The ends lost 4 bases at V and 3 bases at J; junction bases unmatched: 9. CDR1 MNHNY and CDR2 SVGAGI come from the germline V gene (reference sequence).